This T cell receptor (beta chain) stems from a study of cytomegalovirus exposure and HLA in healthy donors. Study overall: The 100 to 150 validation repertoires matched the approximately 700 first-cohort repertoires in platform, a later analysis reported. Study-level results: There were a few CMV-associated chains whose specificity for CMV antigens was confirmed in vitro. The classifier reportedly diagnosed cytomegalovirus status with high sensitivity and specificity.

Of note for this clone: Its cognate antigen is unknown.

Sequencing was performed with immunoSEQ multiplex PCR; in TCRdb, only in-frame clones are kept and a portion is missing. The sample lists approximately 160,000 clones; roughly nine tenths were seen once. The TCR sequence derives from a woman aged 25-40 years in good health and CMV-seronegative. What was sequenced was PBMCs.

CDR3 in DNA: TGCGCCAGCAGCTTGCCCCGGGACCAAGAGACCCAGTACTTC. Its protein product is CASSLPRDQETQYF. The genes are TRBV5-1 and TRBJ2-5; D unresolved. There are 14 residues in the CDR3. CDR1 and CDR2 from the germline V gene are SGHRS and YFSETQ. Trimming took off 1 base at V and 0 bases at J, with 7 bases between the two ends.